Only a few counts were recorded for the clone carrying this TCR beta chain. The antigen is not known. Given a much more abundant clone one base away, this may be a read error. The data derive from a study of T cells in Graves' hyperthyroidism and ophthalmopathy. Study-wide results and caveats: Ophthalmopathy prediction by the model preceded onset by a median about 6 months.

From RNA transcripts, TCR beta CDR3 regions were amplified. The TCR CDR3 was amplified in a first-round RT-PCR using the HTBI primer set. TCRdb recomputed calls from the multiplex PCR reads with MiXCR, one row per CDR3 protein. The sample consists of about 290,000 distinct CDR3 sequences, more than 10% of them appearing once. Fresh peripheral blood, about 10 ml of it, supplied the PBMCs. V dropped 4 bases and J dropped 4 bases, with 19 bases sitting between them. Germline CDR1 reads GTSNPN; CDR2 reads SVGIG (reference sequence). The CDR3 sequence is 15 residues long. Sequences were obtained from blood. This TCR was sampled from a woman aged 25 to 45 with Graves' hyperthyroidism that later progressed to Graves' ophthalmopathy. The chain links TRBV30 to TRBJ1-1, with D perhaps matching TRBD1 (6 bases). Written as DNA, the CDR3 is TGTGCCTGGACTCCGGGGACATGGGTCGGCACTGAAGCTTTCTTT. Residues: CAWTPGTWVGTEAFF.